This entry lists 32 T cell receptor beta chains sequenced from one sample in a study of blood T cell repertoires in COVID-19. Here immunoSEQ multiplex PCR was the method, and the copy in TCRdb shows in-frame clones only, minus some. This sample has hundreds of thousands of clones, with about 87% found just once. The material sequenced was PBMCs or T cells enriched from blood (not recorded which). The receptor source for this set is a woman under 40 with acute COVID-19.

This clone has only one observation. The chain couples TRBV19 to TRBJ2-5, with D unclear. The CDR3 covers 14 residues. The V gene's germline CDR1 is LNHDA and CDR2 SQIVND (reference sequence). The V end was cut by 1 base, the J end by 0 bases, with 6 bases between. As DNA, the CDR3 is TGTGCCAGTAGTATAGGGCCCTACCAAGAGACCCAGTACTTC. This encodes CASSIGPYQETQYF.

The chain has TRBV12-3 or TRBV12-4 and TRBJ2-4; D might be TRBD2 (6 bases). CDR3 length: 13 amino acids. V lost 6 bases and J lost 9, with 15 bases in between. Here the CDR3 reads CASSPRRGGIQYF. In DNA, the CDR3 is TGTGCCAGCAGCCCCCGCCGGGGAGGCATTCAGTACTTC.

This rearrangement joins TRBV7-9 to TRBJ1-2; D ambiguous. Germline V CDR1 and CDR2: SEHNR, FQNEAQ (reference sequence). Trimming removed 3 bases from V and 4 bases from J, with 12 bases in between. The CDR3 has 14 residues. CDR3 sequence reads: CASSFLVTPYGYTF. CDR3 nucleotides: TGTGCCAGCAGCTTTCTCGTGACACCCTATGGCTACACCTTC.

The chain is built from TRBV5-5 and TRBJ1-1; tentatively, D is TRBD1 (6 bases). Germline CDR1 reads SGHKS; CDR2 reads YYEKEE (reference sequence). The V end was cut by 5 bases, the J end by 0 bases, with 11 bases between. This CDR3 is 14 amino acids long. The CDR3 reads CASSLYRVNTEAFF. The CDR3, as DNA: TGTGCCAGCAGTCTTTACAGGGTGAACACTGAAGCTTTCTTT.

The chain links TRBV5-5 to TRBJ1-1; D remains unclear. The germline gives CDR1 SGHKS, CDR2 YYEKEE (reference sequence). Trimming took off 4 bases at V and 5 bases at J, with 12 bases between the two ends. The CDR3 contains 13 residues. The DNA for the CDR3 is TGTGCCAGCAGCCTATCGCGCGGGACTGAAGCTTTCTTT. It specifies CASSLSRGTEAFF.

J is TRBJ2-2 and V is TRBV9; D is possibly TRBD2 (7 bases). V shed 4 bases and J shed 6 bases, with 16 bases lying between them. From germline, CDR1 is SGDLS and CDR2 YYNGEE. The CDR3 covers 15 residues. The CDR3 protein is CASSPTGGLAGELFF. CDR3 nucleotide sequence: TGTGCCAGCAGCCCCACCGGGGGGCTGGCCGGGGAGCTGTTTTTT.

The chain combines TRBV27 with TRBJ1-1; D perhaps matches TRBD1 (5 bases). The ends were cut back, 7 bases at V and 1 base at J, with 16 bases in the middle. This CDR3 contains 15 residues. CDR1 and CDR2 from the germline V gene are MNHEY and SMNVEV (reference sequence). The CDR3 coding sequence is TGTGCCAGCACAGGGTTGGGAAATGGGAACACTGAAGCTTTCTTT. Encoded protein: CASTGLGNGNTEAFF.

This sequence joins TRBV12-3 or TRBV12-4 and TRBJ1-1, with unresolved D. The ends were cut back, 3 bases at V and 1 base at J, with 6 bases in the middle. This CDR3 spans 13 amino acids. The CDR3 is CASSLSKNTEAFF. The CDR3 bases are TGTGCCAGCAGTTTGTCCAAGAACACTGAAGCTTTCTTT.

The chain has TRBV7-6 and TRBJ1-3, with 7 bases identical to TRBD1. J gave up 4 bases and V 5 bases, and 11 bases lay outside the gene matches. The CDR3 is 16 amino acids. Germline V gene lookup returns CDR1 SGHVS and CDR2 FNYEAQ. The CDR3 sequence: CASSPRQGGGGNTIYF. CDR3 nucleotides: TGTGCCAGCAGCCCAAGACAGGGAGGAGGAGGAAACACCATATATTTT.

This clone appeared once. The chain uses TRBV4-3 and TRBJ2-4; a weak D match, TRBD2 (6 bases). The CDR3 is made up of 14 amino acids. Germline V gives CDR1 LGHNA, CDR2 YSLEER. Trimming removed 3 bases at V and 8 bases at J, with 14 bases between. The CDR3 nucleotides read TGCGCCAGCAGCCAGGAGGGGAGGAGGGACATTCAGTACTTC. It codes for CASSQEGRRDIQYF.

The chain uses TRBV5-1 and TRBJ2-2; 10 bases agree with TRBD2. The CDR3 runs to 16 residues. Per germline, CDR1 SGHRS and CDR2 YFSETQ. The trim removed 4 bases at V and 2 bases at J, leaving 5 bases unmatched. The CDR3 DNA is TGCGCCAGCAGCCCAACTAGCGGGGTTAACACCGGGGAGCTGTTTTTT. It encodes CASSPTSGVNTGELFF. Full variable domain (remainder filled in from reference TRBV5-1 and TRBJ2-2): KAGVTQTPRYLIKTRGQQVTLSCSPISGHRSVSWYQQTPGQGLQFLFEYFSETQRNKGNFPGRFSGRQFSNSRSEMNVSTLELGDSALYLCASSPTSGVNTGELFFGEGSRLTVL.

This clone was seen a single time. The sample has other DNA sequences that encode this CDR3 too. The chain employs TRBV19 and TRBJ2-7, with D perhaps matching TRBD2 (6 bases). V lost 6 bases and J lost 2, with 11 bases in between. CDR3 length equals 13 residues. The germline V gene has CDR1 LNHDA and CDR2 SQIVND (reference sequence). The CDR3 loop reads CASSGTAPYEQYF. CDR3 DNA sequence: TGTGCCAGTAGCGGGACTGCGCCCTACGAGCAGTACTTC. Full variable domain (missing parts from reference TRBV19 and TRBJ2-7): DGGITQSPKYLFRKEGQNVTLSCEQNLNHDAMYWYRQDPGQGLRLIYYSQIVNDFQKGDIAEGYSVSREKKESFPLTVTSAQKNPTAFYLCASSGTAPYEQYFGPGTRLTVT.

V is TRBV6-5 and J is TRBJ2-3; 13 nucleotides line up with TRBD2. J was trimmed by 6 bases and V by 4 bases; bases with no gene match: 4. This CDR3 is built from 15 residues. In germline, CDR1 is MNHEY, CDR2 SVGAGI. The CDR3 spells CASSWTSGGFDTQYF. Here the CDR3 DNA reads TGTGCCAGCAGTTGGACTAGCGGGGGATTTGATACGCAGTATTTT.

The chain links TRBV7-6 to TRBJ2-5, with D tentatively TRBD2 (6 bases). Trimming took 5 bases from V and 5 from J, leaving 15 bases between them. The CDR3 totals 14 residues. Germline lookup yields CDR1 SGHVS and CDR2 FNYEAQ. In DNA form, the CDR3 reads TGTGCCAGCAGCCCCTCGGGGGAGGTGGAGACCCAGTACTTC. Translation: CASSPSGEVETQYF.

V is TRBV2 and J is TRBJ1-1; D remains ambiguous. The V and J ends lost 3 bases and 0 bases respectively, with 23 bases between them. The CDR3 covers 19 residues. Germline V gene data show CDR1 as SNHLY and CDR2 as FYNNEI. CDR3 sequence reads: CASSDVRPEPYIMNTEAFF. The CDR3 bases are TGTGCCAGCAGTGATGTCAGGCCCGAGCCCTACATAATGAACACTGAAGCTTTCTTT.

V usage is TRBV30 and J usage is TRBJ1-2; weak D call: TRBD1 (5 bases). The CDR3 covers 13 residues. The V end lost 3 bases, the J end lost 1 base, and 9 bases lay between the germline ends. Germline CDR1 reads GTSNPN; CDR2 reads SVGIG (reference sequence). The DNA for the CDR3 is TGTGCCTGGAGCCCCGACAGTAACTATGGCTACACCTTC. Its translation: CAWSPDSNYGYTF.

The chain employs TRBV27 and TRBJ1-5, with 8 bases aligning to TRBD1. With V trimmed by 6 bases and J by 6 bases, 10 bases remained unmatched. Per the germline V gene, CDR1 is MNHEY and CDR2 is SMNVEV (reference sequence). The CDR3 is 15 amino acids. The CDR3 is CASRSGQGGRQPQHF. CDR3 bases: TGTGCCAGCAGAAGCGGACAGGGAGGCCGTCAGCCCCAGCATTTT.

J is TRBJ1-1 and V is TRBV7-9, with D perhaps TRBD1 (6 bases). CDR1 SEHNR and CDR2 FQNEAQ come from the germline V gene (reference sequence). The ends were cut back, 1 base at V and 3 bases at J, with 18 bases in the middle. CDR3 size: 17 residues. The CDR3 nucleotides are TGTGCCAGCAGCTTAGGCCGTCGGACAGAAAAAGACACTGAAGCTTTCTTT. It encodes CASSLGRRTEKDTEAFF.

The chain links TRBV11-2 to TRBJ2-5, with TRBD2 matching over 7 bases. Germline values: CDR1 SGHAT, CDR2 FQNNGV. This CDR3 comprises 13 residues. Trimming removed 5 bases from V and 2 bases from J; junction bases left unmatched: 2. The CDR3 nucleotides are TGTGCCAGCAGCCTCGGGGGGCAAGAGACCCAGTACTTC. Translation: CASSLGGQETQYF.

This chain uses TRBV18 with TRBJ2-1; 7 nucleotides align to TRBD1. The CDR3 sequence is 15 residues long. Germline CDR1 reads KGHSH; CDR2 reads LQKENI. V dropped 3 bases and J dropped 8; count of bases not matched to a gene: 10. In nucleotides, the CDR3 is TGTGCCAGCTCACCCACGAGCGGACAGGCTGATGAGCAGTTCTTC. It yields the protein CASSPTSGQADEQFF.

This chain connects TRBV6-5 to TRBJ1-2; D gene uncertain. Germline CDR1 MNHEY, CDR2 SVGAGI. V dropped 5 bases and J dropped 8 bases, with 21 bases sitting between them. This CDR3 has 15 residues. The CDR3 sequence is CASSPTDGSSSGYTF. CDR3 nucleotide sequence: TGTGCCAGCAGTCCCACGGACGGGAGCTCCAGCGGCTACACCTTC.

The table lists this clone with a few counts. The chain joins TRBV19 to TRBJ2-7, with a weak D call TRBD1 (5 bases). The germline V and J ends were trimmed by 10 bases and 0 bases, with 16 bases remaining between them. The V gene's germline CDR1 is LNHDA and CDR2 SQIVND (reference sequence). The CDR3 covers 14 residues. CDR3 coding DNA: TGTGCCACGTCCCTAGAAGACAGCTCCTACGAGCAGTACTTC. Translated, it gives CATSLEDSSYEQYF. Using reference TRBV19 and TRBJ2-7 for the parts outside the CDR3, the full variable domain is DGGITQSPKYLFRKEGQNVTLSCEQNLNHDAMYWYRQDPGQGLRLIYYSQIVNDFQKGDIAEGYSVSREKKESFPLTVTSAQKNPTAFYLCATSLEDSSYEQYFGPGTRLTVT.

This chain links TRBV18 with TRBJ2-5, with a tentative D call TRBD2 (6 bases). With 4 bases removed from V and 1 base from J, the gap between germline ends came to 10 bases. The CDR3 has 14 residues. The germline V gene encodes CDR1 KGHSH and CDR2 LQKENI. CDR3 amino acids: CASSLTSRQETQYF. DNA for the CDR3: TGTGCCAGCTCACTGACTAGTCGCCAAGAGACCCAGTACTTC.

The J gene is TRBJ1-5, the V gene TRBV5-1, with a tentative D call TRBD1 (6 bases). Trimming took off 2 bases at V and 2 bases at J, with 17 bases between the two ends. This CDR3 comprises 17 residues. CDR1 SGHRS and CDR2 YFSETQ come from the germline V gene. The CDR3 DNA follows: TGCGCCAGCAGCTTTTCTCCGCGGGGGCGACGCAATCAGCCCCAGCATTTT. It translates to CASSFSPRGRRNQPQHF.

The chain recombines TRBV4-3 with TRBJ1-2; D possibly corresponds to TRBD1 (5 bases). Trimming stripped 4 bases from V and 4 bases from J, with 10 bases between. This CDR3 is 13 amino acids long. In germline, CDR1 is LGHNA, CDR2 YSLEER. In DNA, the CDR3 is TGCGCCAGCAGCCCGCGGGACTTCTATGGCTACACCTTC. It translates to CASSPRDFYGYTF.

This chain uses TRBV6-5 with TRBJ1-2; D is perhaps TRBD1 (6 bases). The CDR3 has 15 amino acids. Germline V CDR1 and CDR2: MNHEY, SVGAGI. Trimming took off 6 bases at V and 2 bases at J, with 16 bases between the two ends. The CDR3 protein is CASSYEDRSNYGYTF. DNA of the CDR3: TGTGCCAGCAGCTATGAAGACAGGTCAAACTATGGCTACACCTTC.

This rearrangement joins TRBV5-4 to TRBJ1-4; D gene ambiguous. The CDR3 consists of 13 residues. Germline CDR1 SGHNT, CDR2 YYREEE (reference sequence). V was cut by 2 bases and J by 5 bases, with 7 bases left in between. CDR3 amino acids: CASSFGGNEKLFF. DNA for the CDR3: TGTGCCAGCAGCTTCGGAGGAAATGAAAAACTGTTTTTT.

This sequence joins TRBV7-9 and TRBJ2-7, with D tentatively TRBD2 (6 bases). CDR1 and CDR2 from the germline V gene are SEHNR and FQNEAQ (reference sequence). The germline V and J ends were trimmed by 8 bases and 7 bases, with 24 bases remaining between them. There are 15 residues in the CDR3. Here the CDR3 DNA reads TGTGCCAGCGGGCCCTACCGTGGCACCGGGGGAGAGCAGTACTTC. Protein: CASGPYRGTGGEQYF.

This chain joins TRBV6-1 and TRBJ2-1, with D maybe TRBD1 (6 bases). Germline V gene data show CDR1 as MNHNS and CDR2 as SASEGT. Trimming took off 2 bases at V and 3 bases at J, with 14 bases between the two ends. This CDR3 is built from 16 residues. The CDR3 bases are TGTGCCAGCAGTGAAACAGGGCTACGAATCTACAATGAGCAGTTCTTC. This translates into CASSETGLRIYNEQFF.

The gene calls are TRBV18 and TRBJ2-7; no clear D. Trimming cost V 5 bases and J 3 bases, with 5 bases left between them. Germline CDR1 and CDR2: KGHSH and LQKENI. This CDR3 spans 11 amino acids. The CDR3 sequence is CASSFHYEQYF. CDR3 in DNA: TGTGCCAGCTCATTCCACTACGAGCAGTACTTC. The whole variable domain, remainder taken from reference TRBV18 and TRBJ2-7, is NAGVMQNPRHLVRRRGQEARLRCSPMKGHSHVYWYRQLPEEGLKFMVYLQKENIIDESGMPKERFSAEFPKEGPSILRIQQVVRGDSAAYFCASSFHYEQYFGPGTRLTVT.

V usage is TRBV9 and J usage is TRBJ2-1; TRBD2 matches 11 bases. Germline V gene sequence: CDR1 SGDLS, CDR2 YYNGEE. Trimming took 3 bases from V and 6 from J; bases not matched to a gene: 5. The CDR3 is made up of 15 amino acids. This CDR3 is CASSGSGGEVNEQFF. In nucleotides, the CDR3 is TGTGCCAGCAGCGGTAGCGGGGGGGAGGTCAATGAGCAGTTCTTC.

This chain connects TRBV6-2 or TRBV6-3 to TRBJ1-5; possible D gene TRBD1, 6 bases. Trimming pared 5 bases from V and 0 bases from J, leaving 11 bases between. The CDR3 runs 15 residues. The germline gives CDR1 MNHEY, CDR2 SVGEGT. The chain's CDR3 is CASSPRGPSNQPQHF. DNA for the CDR3: TGTGCCAGCAGTCCCAGGGGCCCTAGCAATCAGCCCCAGCATTTT.